The 25 T cell receptor beta chains in this list originate from one sample, sequenced in a study of T cells in Graves' hyperthyroidism and ophthalmopathy (dated by TCRdb to between 2018 and 2021). To prepare the library, multiplex PCR was applied. The instrument was an Illumina HiSeq 2000. The TCR beta CDR3 regions were amplified from RNA transcripts. A first-round RT-PCR of the TCR CDR3 used the HTBI primer set with the Qiagen OneStep RT-PCR kit. The raw public data were reprocessed by TCRdb itself: fastp quality trimming at Q25, MiXCR clonotype calling, in-frame beta chains only. Rows with one shared CDR3 protein collapse into an entry with the most common genes and DNA. Counted in this sample were roughly 720,000 distinct CDR3 sequences; 17% of them appeared once. About a sixth of the sample is in the top ten clones. Sequences were obtained from blood. These receptors came from a man in his fifties with Graves' hyperthyroidism.

V gene TRBV4-3 combines with J gene TRBJ1-1; D gene uncertain. The V end was cut by 4 bases, the J end by 1 base, with 13 bases between. CDR3 length: 15 residues. Germline V gene lookup returns CDR1 LGHNA and CDR2 YSLEER. The CDR3 loop is CASSPYPDPNTEAFF. CDR3 bases: TGCGCCAGCAGCCCCTACCCGGACCCGAACACTGAAGCTTTCTTT.

The rearrangement joins TRBV5-6 to TRBJ2-6; no reliable D call. The CDR3 contains 20 residues. Between the trimmed V and J ends, which lost 4 bases and 2 bases, there was a span of 25 bases. CDR1 is SGHDT and CDR2 is YYEEEE in the germline V gene. The CDR3 DNA reads as TGTGCCAGCAGCCTGACGCGCACTAACCCCCTCAAAACTGGGGCCAACGTCCTGACTTTC. It translates to CASSLTRTNPLKTGANVLTF.

The chain uses TRBV9 and TRBJ2-1; D uncertain. Trimming left V 4 bases short and J 5 bases short, with 22 bases between. The CDR3 is 17 amino acids. Germline CDR1 is SGDLS and CDR2 is YYNGEE. In DNA, the CDR3 is TGTGCCAGCAGCCCATCTCACGTGTCTAGGTCCCACAATGAGCAGTTCTTC. Amino acids: CASSPSHVSRSHNEQFF.

This clonotype was seen only a few times. The chain has TRBV19 and TRBJ1-2, with D perhaps TRBD1 (6 bases). The CDR3 is made up of 14 amino acids. V lost 7 bases to trimming and J lost 4 bases, with 16 bases between them. Germline lookup yields CDR1 LNHDA and CDR2 SQIVND (reference sequence). The CDR3 region is CASNPNRDAYGYTF. The CDR3 coding sequence is TGTGCCAGTAATCCGAACAGGGATGCCTATGGCTACACCTTC.

This chain links TRBV7-2 with TRBJ2-7; TRBD2 agrees at 7 bases. Trimming at V came to 5 bases and at J to 1 base, leaving 5 bases not matched to a gene. The CDR3 has 14 amino acids. Looked up from germline, CDR1 is SGHTA and CDR2 is FQGNSA. The CDR3 region is CASSDGGGSYEQYF. The CDR3 DNA reads TGTGCCAGCAGCGATGGGGGGGGTTCCTACGAGCAGTACTTC.

The gene calls are TRBV5-1 and TRBJ2-7; 11 bases map to TRBD2. Germline V lookup: CDR1 SGHRS, CDR2 YFSETQ. Losses at the gene ends were 2 bases for V and 1 base for J; bases not matched to a gene: 8. The CDR3 totals 17 residues. The CDR3 loop reads CASSFVLAGGVSYEQYF. The CDR3 nucleotides read TGCGCCAGCAGCTTCGTCCTAGCGGGAGGAGTTTCCTACGAGCAGTACTTC.

This clonotype was observed many times. The CDR3 loop reads CASSRGYTGELFF. The CDR3 DNA sequence: TGTGCCAGCAGCCGAGGGTACACCGGGGAGCTGTTTTTT. The chain employs TRBV2 and TRBJ2-2; D is possibly TRBD2 (5 bases). This CDR3 has 13 amino acids. Trimming took off 6 bases at V and 3 bases at J, with 8 bases between the two ends. Germline CDR1 reads SNHLY; CDR2 reads FYNNEI.

This clonotype was counted at least ten times. V and J are TRBV11-2 and TRBJ2-7; 8 nucleotides align to TRBD1. Germline trimming cut 8 bases from V and 4 bases from J; bases unmatched to any gene: 13. The CDR3 extends over 15 amino acids. Per the germline V gene, CDR1 is SGHAT and CDR2 is FQNNGV. CDR3 residues: CASLPSRTGQYEQYF. In nucleotides, the CDR3 is TGTGCCAGCTTACCCTCGCGGACAGGGCAGTACGAGCAGTACTTC.

Remarks on this clonotype: A much larger clone lies a single base off, so this may be a read error. The chain uses TRBV2 and TRBJ2-1; TRBD2 agrees at 14 bases. This CDR3 contains 13 residues. Germline trimming cut 8 bases from V and 6 bases from J; bases unmatched to any gene: 0. CDR1 and CDR2 from the germline V gene are SNHLY and FYNNEI. The CDR3 region has the DNA TGTGCCAGCGGACTAGCGGGAGGCAATGAGCAGTTCTTC. Translating gives CASGLAGGNEQFF.

This clonotype was picked up many times. The chain employs TRBV27 and TRBJ2-7; 9 bases fit TRBD1. The CDR3 runs to 18 residues. Germline CDR1 is MNHEY and CDR2 is SMNVEV (reference sequence). V gave up 2 bases and J gave up 1 base; unmatched junction bases: 12. CDR3 bases: TGTGCCAGCAGTTTAGCGGGACAGGGAAGTCATAGATCCTACGAGCAGTACTTC. Protein: CASSLAGQGSHRSYEQYF.

In its sample, this clonotype was seen many times. The V and J genes are TRBV12-3 or TRBV12-4 and TRBJ1-1; D is uncertain. CDR3 length: 12 residues. V lost 6 bases, J lost 9 bases, and 14 bases lay in between. As DNA, the CDR3 is TGTGCCAGCAGCTCCGGACCCTACAAAGCTTTCTTT. Translated, it gives CASSSGPYKAFF.

This clonotype was recorded once. The chain recombines TRBV3-1 with TRBJ2-2; D might be TRBD1 (5 bases). From germline, CDR1 is LGHDT and CDR2 YNNKEL (reference sequence). This CDR3 region has 17 residues. V was trimmed by 0 bases and J by 7 bases, leaving 18 bases between them. The chain's CDR3 is CASSQDLAGYLGGELFF. The CDR3 DNA reads TGTGCCAGCAGCCAAGATCTTGCAGGGTACTTAGGCGGGGAGCTGTTTTTT.

Points on this clonotype: At one boundary the junction diverges from the germline segment, which might be a read error. The chain carries TRBV30 and TRBJ1-4; 7 nucleotides match TRBD1. Germline CDR1 reads GTSNPN; CDR2 reads SVGIG (reference sequence). The CDR3 totals 13 residues. CDR3 DNA sequence: TGTGCCGGAACAGGGGAGACTAATGAAATACTGTTTTTT. Its protein is CAGTGETNEILFF.

CDR3 bases: TGTGCCAGCTCGCCGCCCCGGGGGTACCAAGAGACCCAGTACTTC. Amino acid sequence: CASSPPRGYQETQYF. The J gene is TRBJ2-5, the V gene TRBV18; possibly TRBD2 for D (6 bases). This CDR3 spans 15 amino acids. CDR1 KGHSH and CDR2 LQKENI come from the germline V gene. Trimming removed 6 bases at V and 0 bases at J, with 14 bases between.

The chain employs TRBV15 and TRBJ2-7; 15 bases match TRBD2. CDR1 is LNHNV and CDR2 is YYDKDF in the germline V gene (reference sequence). The length of the CDR3 is 14 residues. V shed 1 base and J 9 bases; nucleotides not matched to a gene: 1. The chain's CDR3 is CATSRGGLAGGQYF. The CDR3 DNA follows: TGTGCCACCAGCAGAGGGGGACTAGCGGGAGGGCAGTACTTC.

This clonotype was recorded many times. CDR3 sequence reads: CASSHEGSGSEAFF. The CDR3 nucleotides are TGTGCCAGCAGCCACGAAGGCTCGGGCTCCGAAGCTTTCTTT. The gene calls are TRBV27 and TRBJ1-1, with unresolved D. This CDR3 contains 14 residues. The V end lost 6 bases, the J end lost 8 bases, and 19 bases lay between the germline ends. Germline lookup yields CDR1 MNHEY and CDR2 SMNVEV (reference sequence).

This clonotype has at least ten counts. The chain recombines TRBV18 with TRBJ2-5; maybe TRBD2 (5 bases). Looked up from germline, CDR1 is KGHSH and CDR2 is LQKENI. V was cut by 5 bases and J by 5 bases, with 15 bases left in between. CDR3 size: 14 residues. CDR3 sequence reads: CASSALGEKETQYF. For the CDR3, the DNA is TGTGCCAGCTCAGCCCTCGGGGAAAAGGAGACCCAGTACTTC.

This clonotype was observed many times. The rearrangement links TRBV7-8 to TRBJ2-2, with 7 positions matching TRBD1. The CDR3 consists of 17 residues. Germline lookup yields CDR1 SGHVS and CDR2 FQNEAQ. The V and J ends lost 0 bases and 0 bases, in that order; junction bases with no gene match: 4. CDR3 sequence: CASSLAGTVANTGELFF. The CDR3 nucleotides are TGTGCCAGCAGCTTAGCAGGGACAGTCGCGAACACCGGGGAGCTGTTTTTT.

CDR3 region: CASSYGASGLGDSYEQYF. The CDR3 region has the DNA TGTGCCAGCAGTTACGGGGCTAGCGGGCTAGGAGACTCCTACGAGCAGTACTTC. J is TRBJ2-7 and V is TRBV6-6; 8 bases line up with TRBD2. Losses at the gene ends were 2 bases for V and 0 bases for J; bases not matched to a gene: 12. The CDR3 is made up of 18 amino acids. The V gene's germline CDR1 is MNHNY and CDR2 SVGAGI (reference sequence).

This clonotype was observed at least ten times. CDR3 coding DNA: TGCAGTGCTAGAGTGAGCTTTTCTTTGGGGCTGACCTACGAGCAGTACTTC. The encoded protein is CSARVSFSLGLTYEQYF. The J gene is TRBJ2-7, the V gene TRBV20-1, with D perhaps matching TRBD1 (5 bases). The V gene lost 1 base and the J gene lost 2 bases, with 21 bases spanning the gap. CDR1 is DFQATT and CDR2 is SNEGSKA in the germline V gene (reference sequence). This CDR3 region has 17 residues.

Ten or more counts support this clonotype. This chain connects TRBV2 to TRBJ2-7, with 11 bases identical to TRBD2. CDR3 length equals 14 residues. Germline assignment: CDR1 SNHLY and CDR2 FYNNEI. V gave up 5 bases and J gave up 1 base; unmatched junction bases: 1. As DNA, the CDR3 is TGTGCCAGCAGTCGACTAGCGGGGTCCTACGAGCAGTACTTC. Protein sequence: CASSRLAGSYEQYF.

The V gene is TRBV19, the J gene TRBJ1-1; D is perhaps TRBD1 (5 bases). Per the germline V gene, CDR1 is LNHDA and CDR2 is SQIVND (reference sequence). V lost 7 bases, J lost 1 base, and 22 bases lay in between. The CDR3 runs to 17 residues. The CDR3 is CASTPEVGGRRNTEAFF. The CDR3 nucleotides read TGTGCCAGTACCCCGGAGGTGGGGGGGAGACGGAACACTGAAGCTTTCTTT.

The gene calls are TRBV9 and TRBJ1-6; D remains unclear. The CDR3 totals 15 residues. V was clipped by 0 bases and J by 5 bases, with 9 bases between them. From germline, CDR1 is SGDLS and CDR2 YYNGEE. The CDR3 spells CASSVDQVDNSPLHF. CDR3 nucleotides: TGTGCCAGCAGCGTAGACCAGGTCGATAATTCACCCCTCCACTTT.

For this clonotype: The missing conserved phenylalanine or tryptophan at the end of this CDR3 makes a read error likely. This chain joins TRBV7-2 and TRBJ2-3; 10 nucleotides match TRBD2. After removal of 1 base from V and 2 bases from J, the junction contained 6 bases not matched to a gene. CDR3 length: 17 residues. The germline V gene has CDR1 SGHTA and CDR2 FQGNSA. The CDR3 sequence: CASSLVGLAGVTDTQYC. CDR3 sequence (DNA): TGTGCCAGCAGCTTAGTCGGGCTAGCGGGGGTCACAGATACGCAGTATTGT.

This clonotype was recorded many times. This chain joins TRBV19 and TRBJ1-3; a weak D match, TRBD1 (5 bases). The CDR3 length is 15 residues. Per germline, CDR1 LNHDA and CDR2 SQIVND (reference sequence). Between the trimmed V and J ends, which lost 4 bases and 2 bases, there was a span of 12 bases. Here the CDR3 DNA reads TGTGCCAGTAGTAACCCGGACACCGCTGGAAACACCATATATTTT. Its protein is CASSNPDTAGNTIYF.